This TCR beta chain appears in the sequencing data of a study of blood T cell repertoires in COVID-19. Study background: Samples came from the United States, Italy and Spain, spanning acute and convalescent COVID-19.

Authors' methods: Amplification of reference gene primers provided the estimated nucleated cell counts. Assay used: immunoSEQ multiplex PCR; TCRdb lists only in-frame clones, some missing. V, J and clone size were drawn from that table, and D and trimming were deduced from the DNA. The sample includes around 54,000 clones, about nine tenths of them seen just once. Germline-derived CDR1 and CDR2 are SGHRS and YFSETQ. V gave up 0 bases and J gave up 0 bases, with 7 bases separating them. The CDR3 runs to 15 residues. V and J are TRBV5-1 and TRBJ1-3; D is unresolved. The sample taken for sequencing was peripheral blood. The TCR was taken from a woman between 40 and 55 years old with active COVID-19. The CDR3 nucleotides read TGCGCCAGCAGCTTGGCCGGGAACTCTGGAAACACCATATATTTT. This codes for CASSLAGNSGNTIYF.